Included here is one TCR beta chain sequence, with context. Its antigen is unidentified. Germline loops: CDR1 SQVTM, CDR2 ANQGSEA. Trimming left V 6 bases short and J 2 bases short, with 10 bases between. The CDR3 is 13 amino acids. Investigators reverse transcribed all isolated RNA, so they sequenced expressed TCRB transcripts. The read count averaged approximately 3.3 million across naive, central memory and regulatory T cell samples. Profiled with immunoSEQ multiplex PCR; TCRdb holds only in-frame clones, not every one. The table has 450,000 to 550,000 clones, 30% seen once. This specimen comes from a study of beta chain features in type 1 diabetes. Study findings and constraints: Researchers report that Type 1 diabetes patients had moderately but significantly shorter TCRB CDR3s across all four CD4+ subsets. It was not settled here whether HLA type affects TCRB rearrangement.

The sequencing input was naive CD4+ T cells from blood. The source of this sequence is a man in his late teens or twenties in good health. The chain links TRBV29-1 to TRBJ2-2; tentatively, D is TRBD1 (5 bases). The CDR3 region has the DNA TGCAGCGTAGGGGCGACAAACACCGGGGAGCTGTTTTTT. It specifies CSVGATNTGELFF.